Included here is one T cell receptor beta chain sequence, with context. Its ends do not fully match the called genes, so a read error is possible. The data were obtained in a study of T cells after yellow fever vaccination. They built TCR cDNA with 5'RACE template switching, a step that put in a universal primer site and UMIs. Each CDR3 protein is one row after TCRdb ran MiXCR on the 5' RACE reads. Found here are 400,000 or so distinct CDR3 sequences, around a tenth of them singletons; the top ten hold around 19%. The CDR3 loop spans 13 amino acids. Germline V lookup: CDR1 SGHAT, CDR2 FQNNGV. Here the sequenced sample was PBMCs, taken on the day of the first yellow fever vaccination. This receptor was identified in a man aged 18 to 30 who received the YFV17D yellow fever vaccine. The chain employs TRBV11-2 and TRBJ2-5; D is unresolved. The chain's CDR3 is CTSSFLVQETQYF. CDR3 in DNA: TGTACCAGCAGCTTTTTAGTTCAAGAGACCCAGTACTTC.